The present T cell receptor (beta chain) was sequenced within a study of spatial heterogeneity in lung cancer. This clonotype turned up a few times. Documented time point: sample taken at primary tumor resection. Whole RNA was taken from tumor, nontumor lung or frozen PBMC; it was then sequenced unsorted. TCRdb analysed the 5' RACE reads with MiXCR anew, one entry per CDR3 protein. The sample gives 40,000 to 45,000 distinct CDR3 sequences, about an eighth of which show up once; about 57% is in the top ten. Germline V lookup: CDR1 MNHNY, CDR2 SVGAGI (reference sequence). This CDR3 contains 16 residues. Trimming stripped 7 bases from V and 4 bases from J, with 20 bases between.

The starting material was PBMCs, obtained at surgery. V and J are TRBV6-6 and TRBJ2-1; D perhaps matches TRBD1 (5 bases). This TCR was recovered from a male donor with early-stage non-small cell lung cancer. CDR3 DNA sequence: TGTGCCAGCAAAAAAAACACAGGAAGGGTATACAATGAGCAGTTCTTC. Protein sequence: CASKKNTGRVYNEQFF.